Following are 19 T cell receptor beta chains from one sample sequenced in a study of blood T cell repertoires in COVID-19. Measured with immunoSEQ multiplex PCR; TCRdb has only the in-frame clones, and not every one. This table holds about 390,000 clones, about 86% found once. Material for sequencing was PBMCs or T cells enriched from blood (not recorded which). All receptors derive from a woman in her fifties or sixties who had recovered from COVID-19.

In this sample, this clone turned up once. The chain recombines TRBV28 with TRBJ1-2; 7 positions match TRBD1. The V segment lost 11 bases and the J segment 1 base; nucleotides outside the gene matches: 13. The CDR3 consists of 15 residues. Germline values: CDR1 MDHEN, CDR2 SYDVKM. Here the CDR3 reads CASGPHGTVNYGYTF. The CDR3 DNA follows: TGTGCCTCTGGCCCCCATGGGACAGTTAACTATGGCTACACCTTC.

The chain joins TRBV4-1 to TRBJ1-5; D is uncertain. Trimming took off 0 bases at V and 16 bases at J, with 22 bases between the two ends. This CDR3 has 15 amino acids. CDR1 and CDR2 (germline): MGHRA, YSYEKL. The CDR3, as DNA: TGCGCCAGCAGCCAAGATCAAGCGTCCCATACCGCTACTCATTTT. Translation: CASSQDQASHTATHF.

The chain employs TRBV5-1 and TRBJ1-4; TRBD1 matches 11 bases. Germline V gives CDR1 SGHRS, CDR2 YFSETQ. V was pared by 4 bases and J by 4 bases, with 3 bases of the junction left unmatched. This CDR3 has 15 amino acids. The DNA of the CDR3 is TGCGCCAGCAGCACAGGGACAGGGGGTAATGAAAAACTGTTTTTT. It codes for CASSTGTGGNEKLFF. Drawing the rest from reference TRBV5-1 and TRBJ1-4, the complete variable domain is KAGVTQTPRYLIKTRGQQVTLSCSPISGHRSVSWYQQTPGQGLQFLFEYFSETQRNKGNFPGRFSGRQFSNSRSEMNVSTLELGDSALYLCASSTGTGGNEKLFFGSGTQLSVL.

The rearrangement uses TRBV3-1 (or the pseudogene TRBV3-2) and TRBJ1-5; D gene ambiguous. Trimming stripped 2 bases from V and 0 bases from J, with 5 bases between. Looked up from germline, CDR1 is LGHDT and CDR2 is YNNKEL (reference sequence). There are 14 residues in the CDR3. The CDR3 bases are TGTGCCAGCAGCCAACAGAATAGCAATCAGCCCCAGCATTTT. It encodes CASSQQNSNQPQHF.

This clone appeared a single time. Other nucleotide sequences from this sample produce the same CDR3. The V and J genes are TRBV10-3 and TRBJ1-2; 12 positions agree with TRBD1. This CDR3 contains 14 residues. Germline V lookup: CDR1 ENHRY, CDR2 SYGVKD. Trimming cost V 6 bases and J 4 bases; bases outside gene matches: 3. CDR3 loop: CAISLGQGAYGYTF. CDR3 DNA sequence: TGTGCCATCAGCCTGGGACAGGGGGCCTATGGCTACACCTTC.

The rearrangement uses TRBV12-3 or TRBV12-4 and TRBJ1-1; TRBD1 is a possible D gene (5 bases). CDR3 length: 12 amino acids. The germline V and J ends were trimmed by 3 bases and 11 bases, with 13 bases remaining between them. The CDR3 DNA reads TGTGCCAGCAGTTTCGCGGGGTGGGACGCTTTCTTT. It yields the protein CASSFAGWDAFF.

V usage is TRBV6-5 and J usage is TRBJ1-3, with D perhaps TRBD1 (5 bases). The CDR3 has 13 residues. Germline loops: CDR1 MNHEY, CDR2 SVGAGI. V was shortened by 5 bases and J by 6 bases, with 11 bases between the two germline ends. CDR3 amino acids: CASSQQTANTIYF. CDR3 coding DNA: TGTGCCAGCAGTCAACAGACAGCAAACACCATATATTTT.

The genes are TRBV5-1 and TRBJ2-7; tentatively, D is TRBD2 (6 bases). Trimming removed 4 bases at V and 7 bases at J, with 18 bases between. This CDR3 has 14 residues. Germline V lookup: CDR1 SGHRS, CDR2 YFSETQ. In DNA, the CDR3 is TGCGCCAGCAGCCTGGGGGACTTTTCTCGGGAGCAGTACTTC. Encoded protein: CASSLGDFSREQYF.

The chain uses TRBV6-2 or TRBV6-3 and TRBJ1-1; D is perhaps TRBD1 (6 bases). The CDR3 extends over 14 amino acids. Germline CDR1 MNHEY, CDR2 SVGEGT. Deletions cut 4 bases from V and 4 bases from J, with 13 bases between. The CDR3 spells CASSFAGEATEAFF. The CDR3 region has the DNA TGTGCCAGCAGTTTTGCAGGGGAAGCCACTGAAGCTTTCTTT.

The table lists this clone with a count of one. This rearrangement joins TRBV28 to TRBJ2-7; weak D call: TRBD2 (5 bases). Trimming shortened V by 5 bases and J by 7 bases, and 12 bases separated the two germline ends. The germline V gene has CDR1 MDHEN and CDR2 SYDVKM. The CDR3 has 12 residues. The CDR3, as DNA: TGTGCCAGCAGTATACGGGAACGGGAGCAGTACTTC. The encoded protein is CASSIREREQYF.

The chain links TRBV7-2 to TRBJ2-5; 15 bases are shared with TRBD2. Germline V gene sequence: CDR1 SGHTA, CDR2 FQGNSA. The CDR3 is 16 amino acids. With V trimmed by 4 bases and J by 1 base, 1 base remained unmatched. In nucleotides, the CDR3 is TGTGCCAGCAGCTGGGGACTAGCGGGGGGCCAAGAGACCCAGTACTTC. Encoded protein: CASSWGLAGGQETQYF. The full variable domain, rest sourced from reference TRBV7-2 and TRBJ2-5, is GAGVSQSPSNKVTEKGKDVELRCDPISGHTALYWYRQSLGQGLEFLIYFQGNSAPDKSGLPSDRFSAERTGGSVSTLTIQRTQQEDSAVYLCASSWGLAGGQETQYFGPGTRLLVL.

Here the CDR3 DNA reads TGCGCCAGCAGCCCCCGCCTAGCGGGGCCAGTGGAGACCCAGTACTTC. Its translation is CASSPRLAGPVETQYF. The chain carries TRBV5-1 and TRBJ2-5, with TRBD2 matching over 9 bases. With V trimmed by 4 bases and J by 5 bases, 12 bases remained unmatched. Germline V gene data show CDR1 as SGHRS and CDR2 as YFSETQ. The CDR3 runs to 16 residues.

The rearrangement joins TRBV7-9 to TRBJ1-2; 8 bases map to TRBD1. V was pared by 6 bases and J by 7 bases, with 13 bases of the junction left unmatched. From germline, CDR1 is SEHNR and CDR2 FQNEAQ (reference sequence). The CDR3 has 15 residues. The CDR3 coding sequence is TGTGCCAGCAGGCCACGGGACAGGATGGTCGGTGGCTACACCTTC. Translated, it gives CASRPRDRMVGGYTF.

The chain uses TRBV3-1 (or the pseudogene TRBV3-2) and TRBJ2-7; the match to TRBD2 covers 9 bases. With V trimmed by 7 bases and J by 4 bases, 11 bases remained unmatched. Germline lookup yields CDR1 LGHDT and CDR2 YNNKEL (reference sequence). CDR3 length: 15 residues. The CDR3 DNA is TGTGCCAGCACCGCTCCGGCGGGGGGGCGATACGAGCAGTACTTC. It yields the protein CASTAPAGGRYEQYF.

The gene calls are TRBV25-1 and TRBJ2-5; TRBD1 agrees at 8 bases. V gave up 6 bases and J gave up 6 bases; unmatched junction bases: 9. Germline values: CDR1 MGHDK, CDR2 SYGVNS. There are 14 residues in the CDR3. The chain's CDR3 is CASRQTGVDKTQYF. Here the CDR3 DNA reads TGTGCCAGCAGACAGACAGGGGTCGATAAGACCCAGTACTTC.

This clone was seen only a few times. The identical CDR3 is also encoded by other nucleotide sequences in the sample. V usage is TRBV7-9 and J usage is TRBJ2-3; possible D gene TRBD1, 6 bases. V was shortened by 5 bases and J by 4 bases, with 10 bases between the two germline ends. In germline, CDR1 is SEHNR, CDR2 FQNEAQ (reference sequence). The CDR3 runs to 13 residues. CDR3 coding DNA: TGTGCCAGCAGCCCCAGGGGACCAGATACGCAGTATTTT. Translation gives CASSPRGPDTQYF.

The count of this clone is one. The genes are TRBV2 and TRBJ1-5; 7 nucleotides agree with TRBD1. The CDR3 has 13 residues. Germline-derived CDR1 and CDR2 are SNHLY and FYNNEI. The V gene end was trimmed by 5 bases and the J gene end by 4 bases; junction bases not matched to a gene: 2. The CDR3: CASSTGQNQPQHF. Written as DNA, the CDR3 is TGTGCCAGCAGTACGGGACAGAATCAGCCCCAGCATTTT.

The gene calls are TRBV28 and TRBJ1-1; no clear D gene. This CDR3 is 15 amino acids long. Germline V gene data show CDR1 as MDHEN and CDR2 as SYDVKM. Between the trimmed V and J ends, which lost 5 bases and 0 bases, there was a span of 13 bases. The CDR3 spells CASSKTTLMNTEAFF. In DNA form, the CDR3 reads TGTGCCAGCAGTAAAACGACATTGATGAACACTGAAGCTTTCTTT.

J is TRBJ1-1 and V is TRBV6-2 or TRBV6-3; TRBD1 agrees at 10 bases. Germline assignment: CDR1 MNHEY and CDR2 SVGEGT. The CDR3 length is 15 residues. Germline trimming cut 5 bases from V and 3 bases from J; bases unmatched to any gene: 6. Here the CDR3 reads CASSNPGTGDTEAFF. The CDR3 DNA follows: TGTGCCAGCAGTAATCCGGGGACAGGGGACACTGAAGCTTTCTTT.